What follows are 6 T cell receptor beta chains derived from one specimen sequenced in a study of spatial heterogeneity in lung cancer (dated by TCRdb to 2018 to 2020). Library construction relied on 5' RACE. The instrument was a NextSeq 500. The public sequencing data were trimmed at Q25 with fastp and processed into clonotypes with MiXCR by TCRdb, which kept only in-frame beta chains. Rows with a matching CDR3 protein are joined into one entry that keeps the most common DNA and genes. Across this sample there are about 120,000 distinct CDR3 sequences, with 10% to 15% seen only once. The biggest ten clones account for over 15% of the sample. The time point tag for this specimen amounts to: blood at routine non-recurrence follow-up after resection. Without any cell sorting, TCR sequencing was performed on whole RNA extracted either from tumor and nontumor lung tissue or from cryopreserved PBMC samples.

The specimen comprised PBMCs, sampled at follow-up. These receptors originate from a male donor with early-stage non-small cell lung cancer.

This clonotype was seen ten or more times. The gene calls are TRBV20-1 and TRBJ1-1; no clear D gene. V was pared by 3 bases and J by 3 bases, with 5 bases between. The CDR3 has 11 amino acids. CDR1 and CDR2 from the germline V gene are DFQATT and SNEGSKA (reference sequence). Here the CDR3 reads CSASPYTEAFF. CDR3 sequence (DNA): TGCAGTGCTAGCCCCTACACTGAAGCTTTCTTT.

This clonotype was seen ten or more times. The chain uses TRBV28 and TRBJ1-2; no firm D call. This CDR3 comprises 15 residues. Germline V gene data show CDR1 as MDHEN and CDR2 as SYDVKM. The ends were cut back, 5 bases at V and 5 bases at J, with 18 bases in the middle. The CDR3 is CASSPRGVIGYGYTF. CDR3 nucleotide sequence: TGTGCCAGCAGTCCCCGTGGTGTGATCGGGTATGGCTACACCTTC.

The chain couples TRBV28 to TRBJ2-3; D is ambiguous. Germline CDR1 reads MDHEN; CDR2 reads SYDVKM. V was pared by 10 bases and J by 0 bases, with 8 bases between. This CDR3 has 12 residues. CDR3 coding DNA: TGTGCCACTCGGCCTAGCACAGATACGCAGTATTTT. This encodes CATRPSTDTQYF.

This rearrangement joins TRBV20-1 to TRBJ2-1; a weak D match, TRBD1 (5 bases). Germline V gene sequence: CDR1 DFQATT, CDR2 SNEGSKA (reference sequence). V was shortened by 3 bases and J by 8 bases, with 8 bases between the two germline ends. The CDR3 has 11 residues. The CDR3 coding sequence is TGCAGTGCTAGGAAGGGGTATGAGCAGTTCTTC. The encoded protein is CSARKGYEQFF.

This rearrangement joins TRBV12-3 or TRBV12-4 to TRBJ1-6; TRBD1 agrees at 7 bases. J was trimmed by 0 bases and V by 4 bases; bases with no gene match: 3. CDR3 length: 16 residues. The CDR3 DNA follows: TGTGCCAGCAGTTCAACAGGGGCCTCCTATAATTCACCCCTCCACTTT. This codes for CASSSTGASYNSPLHF.

This clonotype showed up just a few times. The J gene is TRBJ1-2, the V gene TRBV4-2; TRBD1 matches at 9 bases. The CDR3 consists of 15 residues. Germline V CDR1 and CDR2: LGHNA, YNFKEQ. V shed 2 bases, J shed 4 bases, and the junction held 5 bases outside the gene matches. The CDR3, as DNA: TGTGCCAGCAGCCAATGGACAGGGGCCAGCTATGGCTACACCTTC. It specifies CASSQWTGASYGYTF.